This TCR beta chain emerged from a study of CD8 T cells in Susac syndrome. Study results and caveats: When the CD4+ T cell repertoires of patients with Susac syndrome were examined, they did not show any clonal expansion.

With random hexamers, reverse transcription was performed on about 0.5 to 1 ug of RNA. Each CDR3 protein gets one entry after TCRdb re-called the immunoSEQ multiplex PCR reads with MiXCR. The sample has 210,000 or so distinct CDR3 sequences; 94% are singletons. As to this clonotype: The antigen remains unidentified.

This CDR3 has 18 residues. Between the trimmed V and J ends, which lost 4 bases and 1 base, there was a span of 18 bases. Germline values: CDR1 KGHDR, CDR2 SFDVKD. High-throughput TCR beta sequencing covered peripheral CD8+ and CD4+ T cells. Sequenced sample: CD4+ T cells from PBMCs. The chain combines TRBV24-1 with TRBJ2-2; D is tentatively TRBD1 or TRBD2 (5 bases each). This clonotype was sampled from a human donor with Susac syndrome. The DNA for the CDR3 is TGTGCCACCAGTGACCCCTTACGGGGCAGCGTGAACACCGGGGAGCTGTTTTTT. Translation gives CATSDPLRGSVNTGELFF.